The 12 T cell receptor beta chains given below trace back to one sample, sequenced in a study of neurological immune-mediated disorders. MiXCR, applied by TCRdb to the 5' RACE reads, yields one record per CDR3 protein. The sample has some 120,000 distinct CDR3 sequences, 3.2% seen once. What was sequenced was PBMCs. Receptors were obtained from a woman aged 25 to 39 with multiple sclerosis.

This clonotype showed up many times. V gene TRBV20-1 combines with J gene TRBJ2-3, with D perhaps matching TRBD1 (7 bases). From germline, CDR1 is DFQATT and CDR2 SNEGSKA (reference sequence). The CDR3 totals 15 residues. V was cut by 0 bases and J by 3 bases, with 13 bases left in between. The CDR3 DNA reads TGCAGTGCTAGAGATCGACAGGGAGGAACAGATACGCAGTATTTT. It encodes CSARDRQGGTDTQYF.

The sample holds many counts of this clonotype. The chain combines TRBV4-3 with TRBJ1-2; 10 nucleotides agree with TRBD1. The CDR3 sequence is 15 residues long. CDR1 is LGHNA, CDR2 YSLEER, per germline. V dropped 1 base and J dropped 6; count of bases not matched to a gene: 5. For the CDR3, the DNA is TGCGCCAGCAGCCAAGGGGACAGGGGTGAGAATGGCTACACCTTC. This sequence encodes CASSQGDRGENGYTF.

This clonotype was observed many times. The chain links TRBV7-2 to TRBJ1-1; unclear D gene. CDR3 length equals 11 residues. Trimming took off 3 bases at V and 13 bases at J, with 12 bases between the two ends. Germline assignment: CDR1 SGHTA and CDR2 FQGNSA. CDR3 sequence reads: CASSFGPSVFF. The CDR3 nucleotides are TGTGCCAGCAGCTTCGGGCCTTCAGTTTTCTTT. Full variable domain (outside the CDR3, taken from reference TRBV7-2 and TRBJ1-1): GAGVSQSPSNKVTEKGKDVELRCDPISGHTALYWYRQSLGQGLEFLIYFQGNSAPDKSGLPSDRFSAERTGGSVSTLTIQRTQQEDSAVYLCASSFGPSVFFGQGTRLTVV.

This clonotype was found many times. The chain is built from TRBV6-5 and TRBJ1-2; TRBD1 agrees at 7 bases. V trimming: 0 bases; J trimming: 8 bases; junction bases outside the gene matches: 15. Germline V gene sequence: CDR1 MNHEY, CDR2 SVGAGI. The CDR3 runs 17 residues. The CDR3 nucleotides are TGTGCCAGCAGTTACTCAAAGAAACAGGGGCCCGAGAGGGGCTACACCTTC. Its translation: CASSYSKKQGPERGYTF.

This clonotype showed up many times. This chain uses TRBV7-8 with TRBJ2-3; 11 nucleotides match TRBD1. The CDR3 has 16 residues. Per germline, CDR1 SGHVS and CDR2 FQNEAQ. J lost 3 bases, V lost 0 bases, and 2 bases had no gene match. The DNA for the CDR3 is TGTGCCAGCAGCTTAGCGGGGACAGGGGGGACAGATACGCAGTATTTT. This encodes CASSLAGTGGTDTQYF.

This clonotype was counted at least ten times. The rearrangement joins TRBV19 to TRBJ1-1, with D possibly TRBD1 on 5 matching bases. V lost 1 base to trimming and J lost 10 bases, with 10 bases between them. Germline loops: CDR1 LNHDA, CDR2 SQIVND (reference sequence). The CDR3 has 12 residues. CDR3 coding DNA: TGTGCCAGTAGTATAGGGGACTCCCGAGCTTTCTTT. Its translation is CASSIGDSRAFF.

There are many counts of this clonotype. The genes are TRBV9 and TRBJ2-3, with 7 bases identical to TRBD2. V shed 1 base and J 0 bases; nucleotides not matched to a gene: 2. CDR3 length: 15 amino acids. Germline V gives CDR1 SGDLS, CDR2 YYNGEE. CDR3 coding DNA: TGTGCCAGCAGCGTATTTAGCGGGAGCACAGATACGCAGTATTTT. Its translation: CASSVFSGSTDTQYF.

This clonotype was observed at least ten times. The chain uses TRBV20-1 and TRBJ2-7, with 8 bases that match TRBD2. In germline, CDR1 is DFQATT, CDR2 SNEGSKA (reference sequence). The CDR3 has 15 residues. J was trimmed by 2 bases and V by 2 bases; bases with no gene match: 8. The DNA of the CDR3 is TGCAGTGCTAGATTTTTACGGGAGGGTACCTACGAGCAGTACTTC. This codes for CSARFLREGTYEQYF.

There are many counts of this clonotype. The V call is TRBV7-2, the J call TRBJ2-3; D uncertain. The CDR3 length is 12 residues. CDR1 is SGHTA, CDR2 FQGNSA, per germline. Trimming shortened V by 5 bases and J by 6 bases, and 9 bases separated the two germline ends. The CDR3 here is CASSPPPDTQYF. CDR3 sequence (DNA): TGTGCCAGCAGCCCTCCCCCGGATACGCAGTATTTT.

This clonotype was observed at least ten times. The rearrangement uses TRBV3-1 and TRBJ1-5; D not resolved. This CDR3 comprises 15 residues. V lost 0 bases and J 9 bases, leaving 15 bases between the germline ends. CDR1 is LGHDT, CDR2 YNNKEL, per germline (reference sequence). The CDR3 bases are TGTGCCAGCAGCCAAGATCTTACCCCGCAGTGGCCCCAGCATTTT. This gives the protein CASSQDLTPQWPQHF.

This clonotype was recorded at least ten times. The V call is TRBV5-5, the J call TRBJ2-1; 12 nucleotides align to TRBD2. The ends lost 3 bases at V and 9 bases at J; junction bases unmatched: 7. The length of the CDR3 is 15 residues. Germline V lookup: CDR1 SGHKS, CDR2 YYEKEE (reference sequence). The CDR3: CASSWRTSGKVEQFF. The CDR3, as DNA: TGTGCCAGCAGCTGGAGGACTAGCGGGAAGGTTGAGCAGTTCTTC.

In its sample, this clonotype was seen many times. V gene TRBV2 combines with J gene TRBJ1-5, with TRBD1 matching over 7 bases. V lost 6 bases to trimming and J lost 3 bases; unmatched junction nucleotides: 5. Germline assignment: CDR1 SNHLY and CDR2 FYNNEI. This CDR3 region has 14 residues. For the CDR3, the DNA is TGTGCCAGCAGGGGACAGCGAGACAATCAGCCCCAGCATTTT. Encoded protein: CASRGQRDNQPQHF.